This T cell receptor (beta chain) was observed in a study of T-cell reconstitution after alpha-beta-depleted transplantation in children. The authors prepared the TCRbeta library with unique molecular identifiers. TCRdb fed the PCR reads into MiXCR, producing one record per CDR3 protein. The table shows some 200,000 distinct CDR3 sequences, with 6.5% to 7.5% occurring only once. This clonotype was picked up a small number of times. The germline CDR1 and CDR2 sequences are DFQATT and SNEGSKA (reference sequence). The CDR3 runs 15 residues. Between the trimmed V and J ends, which lost 0 bases and 6 bases, there was a span of 17 bases.

This TCR came from a human donor who donated a stem cell graft to a child with Wiskott-Aldrich syndrome. The genes are TRBV20-1 and TRBJ1-1, with D possibly being TRBD1 (6 bases). This specimen was PBMCs from the stem cell graft donor, taken from the stem cell graft. The CDR3 DNA reads as TGCAGTGCTAGAGACCTGGGAGGGGGTATCGCTGAAGCTTTCTTT. Amino acid sequence: CSARDLGGGIAEAFF.